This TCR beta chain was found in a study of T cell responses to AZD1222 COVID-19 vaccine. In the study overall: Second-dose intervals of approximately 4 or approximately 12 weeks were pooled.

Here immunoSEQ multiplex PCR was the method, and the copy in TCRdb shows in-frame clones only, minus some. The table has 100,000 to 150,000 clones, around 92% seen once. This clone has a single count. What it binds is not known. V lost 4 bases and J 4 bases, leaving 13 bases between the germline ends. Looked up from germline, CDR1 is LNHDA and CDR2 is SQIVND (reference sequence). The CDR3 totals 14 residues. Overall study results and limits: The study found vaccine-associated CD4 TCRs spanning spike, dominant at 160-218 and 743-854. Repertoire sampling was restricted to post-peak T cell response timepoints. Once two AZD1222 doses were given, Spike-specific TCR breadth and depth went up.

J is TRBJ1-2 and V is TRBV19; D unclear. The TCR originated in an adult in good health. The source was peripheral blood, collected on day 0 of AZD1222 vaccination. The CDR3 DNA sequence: TGTGCCAGTAGTAGCCAGAGGACGGCCTATGGCTACACCTTC. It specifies CASSSQRTAYGYTF.